The clone carrying this T cell receptor beta chain was picked up a small number of times. This sample was taken from a study of Graves' ophthalmopathy and Graves' hyperthyroidism. Exclusion applied to patients with other autoimmune diseases, uncontrolled infections, pregnancy or lactation. For repertoire sequencing, the TCR beta CDR3 regions were amplified from RNA transcripts. Investigators did first-round RT-PCR with HTBI primers, then second-round multiplex PCR. TCRdb reanalysed the multiplex PCR reads using MiXCR and keeps one entry per CDR3 protein. This sample has 1 million to 1.3 million distinct CDR3 sequences; less than 45% occur once, and the top ten carry 11%. The sample was peripheral blood or thyroid tissue (not recorded which). This sequence originates from an adult man with Graves' hyperthyroidism.

The CDR3 region has the DNA TGTGCCAGCAGGCGGACAGGGGGCCACTATGGCTACACCTTC. It codes for CASRRTGGHYGYTF. The chain employs TRBV5-8 and TRBJ1-2; 11 nucleotides agree with TRBD1. The trim removed 5 bases at V and 3 bases at J, leaving 3 bases unmatched. Germline V gene sequence: CDR1 SGHTS, CDR2 YDEGEE. The CDR3 is made up of 14 amino acids.